This T cell receptor beta chain was recovered during a study of T cell responses to AZD1222 COVID-19 vaccine. The germline gives CDR1 SGHDT, CDR2 YYEEEE. Trimming took off 4 bases at V and 2 bases at J, with 13 bases between the two ends. This CDR3 has 14 residues. Overall study findings and caveats: White British donors predominated, females outnumbered males, and clonal diversity was possibly underestimated. Just 5 or 6 AZD1222 recipients tested seropositive at baseline.

As to this clone: Its antigen is still unknown.

Assay used: immunoSEQ multiplex PCR; TCRdb lists only in-frame clones, some missing. This table holds about 67,000 clones, 80% to 90% found once. This sequence originates from an adult who received the AZD1222 COVID-19 vaccine. This chain links TRBV5-6 with TRBJ2-7, with D perhaps matching TRBD2 (6 bases). Material: peripheral blood, obtained 28 days after the second AZD1222 dose. The CDR3 DNA reads as TGTGCCAGCAGCCCCGGGGGTTTCGCCTACGAGCAGTACTTC. Its translation: CASSPGGFAYEQYF.